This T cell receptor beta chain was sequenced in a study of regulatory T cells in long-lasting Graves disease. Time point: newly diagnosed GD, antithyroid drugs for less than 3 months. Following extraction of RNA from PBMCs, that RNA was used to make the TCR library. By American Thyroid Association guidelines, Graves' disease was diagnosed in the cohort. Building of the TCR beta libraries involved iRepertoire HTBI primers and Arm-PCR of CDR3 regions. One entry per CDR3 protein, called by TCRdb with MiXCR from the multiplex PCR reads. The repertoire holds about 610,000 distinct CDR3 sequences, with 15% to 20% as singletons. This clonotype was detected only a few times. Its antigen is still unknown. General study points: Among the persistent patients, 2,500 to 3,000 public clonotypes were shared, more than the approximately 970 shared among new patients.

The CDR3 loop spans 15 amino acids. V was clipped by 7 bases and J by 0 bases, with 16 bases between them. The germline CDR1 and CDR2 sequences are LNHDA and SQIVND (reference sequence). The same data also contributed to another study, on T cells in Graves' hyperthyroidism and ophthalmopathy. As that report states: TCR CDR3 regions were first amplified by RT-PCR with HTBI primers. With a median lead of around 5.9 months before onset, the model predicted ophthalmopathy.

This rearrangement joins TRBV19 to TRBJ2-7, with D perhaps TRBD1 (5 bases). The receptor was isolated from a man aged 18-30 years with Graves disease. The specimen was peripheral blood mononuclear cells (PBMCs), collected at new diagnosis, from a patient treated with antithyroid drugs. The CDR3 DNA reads TGTGCCAGTACCCGTTCGGTCGACAGCTCCTACGAGCAGTACTTC. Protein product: CASTRSVDSSYEQYF.